Each of the 14 T cell receptor beta chains below was sequenced from the same sample in a study of Ad26.COV2.S vaccination and SARS-CoV-2 variants. The method was immunoSEQ multiplex PCR; TCRdb's version includes in-frame clones alone and lacks a portion of them. The sample yields approximately 410,000 clones, approximately 87% seen once. Sample treatment: 15 to 20 received Ad26.COV2.S at low or high dose, single or two shots; several received placebo; per-sample allocation not given. All samples were drawn on day 63, counting from the first vaccine or placebo injection. Specimen: peripheral blood, collected in a trial of Ad26.COV2.S vaccine versus placebo. These receptors originate from a person aged 18-60 years who received the Ad26.COV2.S COVID-19 vaccine or a placebo.

The chain joins TRBV4-3 to TRBJ2-6; TRBD1 might be the D (5 bases). The V end lost 0 bases, the J end lost 0 bases, and 18 bases lay between the germline ends. CDR1 is LGHNA, CDR2 YSLEER, per germline. This CDR3 contains 20 residues. CDR3 region: CASSQDRATPAFSGANVLTF. CDR3 DNA: TGCGCCAGCAGCCAAGACAGGGCAACCCCAGCCTTCTCTGGGGCCAACGTCCTGACTTTC.

The V gene is TRBV3-1 (or the pseudogene TRBV3-2), the J gene TRBJ2-2, with 7 bases matching TRBD1. The germline CDR1 and CDR2 sequences are LGHDT and YNNKEL (reference sequence). V shed 1 base, J shed 1 base, and the junction held 12 bases outside the gene matches. The CDR3 is 19 residues long. CDR3: CASSQAQVLNRGNTGELFF. The CDR3 bases are TGTGCCAGCAGCCAAGCCCAAGTTCTGAACAGGGGGAACACCGGGGAGCTGTTTTTT.

The chain has TRBV4-1 and TRBJ2-7; TRBD1 might be the D (6 bases). The CDR3 is 16 residues long. Germline-derived CDR1 and CDR2 are MGHRA and YSYEKL. V was clipped by 0 bases and J by 2 bases, with 14 bases between them. The CDR3 nucleotides read TGCGCCAGCAGCCAAGAGCCAGGGGTAGACCCCTACGAGCAGTACTTC. It encodes CASSQEPGVDPYEQYF.

The V gene is TRBV28, the J gene TRBJ2-5, with D uncertain. CDR3 size: 11 residues. Per germline, CDR1 MDHEN and CDR2 SYDVKM. Trimming took 7 bases from V and 7 from J, leaving 10 bases between them. The CDR3 is CASTSPGTQYF. The CDR3 DNA reads as TGTGCCAGCACCTCCCCAGGGACCCAGTACTTC.

The genes are TRBV28 and TRBJ1-3; D uncertain. CDR1 is MDHEN, CDR2 SYDVKM, per germline. V gave up 7 bases and J gave up 2 bases, with 6 bases separating them. This CDR3 contains 12 residues. As DNA, the CDR3 is TGTGCCAGCACGAGGGCTGGAAACACCATATATTTT. This translates into CASTRAGNTIYF.

The gene calls are TRBV19 and TRBJ1-1, with D unresolved. Germline assignment: CDR1 LNHDA and CDR2 SQIVND (reference sequence). Trimming stripped 3 bases from V and 8 bases from J, with 13 bases between. CDR3 length: 13 residues. As DNA, the CDR3 is TGTGCCAGTAGTATCGGAGACCGCAGCGAAGCTTTCTTT. The encoded protein is CASSIGDRSEAFF.

With regard to this clone: The same CDR3 can be traced to other DNA sequences in this sample. The chain is built from TRBV18 and TRBJ2-3; D is undetermined. The CDR3 sequence is 13 residues long. Trimming removed 0 bases from V and 3 bases from J, with 4 bases in between. CDR1 KGHSH and CDR2 LQKENI come from the germline V gene. CDR3 loop: CASSPPITDTQYF. The DNA for the CDR3 is TGTGCCAGCTCACCACCTATAACAGATACGCAGTATTTT.

V is TRBV4-3 and J is TRBJ2-1, with D possibly being TRBD1 (5 bases). This CDR3 has 19 amino acids. V dropped 0 bases and J dropped 3 bases, with 21 bases sitting between them. Germline V gene lookup returns CDR1 LGHNA and CDR2 YSLEER. CDR3 in DNA: TGCGCCAGCAGCCAAGATCAACCTTCCGGCTGGGGCCACTACAATGAGCAGTTCTTC. Translation: CASSQDQPSGWGHYNEQFF.

The gene calls are TRBV7-9 and TRBJ2-2; D not certain. The CDR3 length is 11 residues. V was shortened by 5 bases and J by 3 bases, with 1 base between the two germline ends. Per the germline V gene, CDR1 is SEHNR and CDR2 is FQNEAQ (reference sequence). Here the CDR3 DNA reads TGTGCCAGCAGCGACACCGGGGAGCTGTTTTTT. Its protein product is CASSDTGELFF. The full variable domain, with the rest looked up from reference TRBV7-9 and TRBJ2-2, is DTGVSQNPRHKITKRGQNVTFRCDPISEHNRLYWYRQTLGQGPEFLTYFQNEAQLEKSRLLSDRFSAERPKGSFSTLEIQRTEQGDSAMYLCASSDTGELFFGEGSRLTVL.

The rearrangement joins TRBV6-4 to TRBJ1-5; 7 bases are a match to TRBD1. Germline V gene data show CDR1 as MRHNA and CDR2 as SNTAGT. The CDR3 extends over 15 amino acids. The ends lost 3 bases at V and 2 bases at J; junction bases unmatched: 4. The CDR3: CASSETGDGNQPQHF. For the CDR3, the DNA is TGTGCCAGCAGTGAAACAGGGGACGGCAATCAGCCCCAGCATTTT.

This rearrangement joins TRBV19 to TRBJ2-1; possible D gene TRBD1, 6 bases. V dropped 4 bases and J dropped 8 bases, with 15 bases sitting between them. Germline values: CDR1 LNHDA, CDR2 SQIVND (reference sequence). The CDR3 is made up of 14 amino acids. The CDR3: CASSKDSLQDEQFF. The CDR3 DNA reads TGTGCCAGTAGTAAGGACAGCCTACAAGATGAGCAGTTCTTC.

This rearrangement joins TRBV28 to TRBJ2-7; D gene uncertain. CDR3 size: 13 residues. Deletions cut 6 bases from V and 5 bases from J, with 14 bases between. The germline V gene encodes CDR1 MDHEN and CDR2 SYDVKM. DNA for the CDR3: TGTGCCAGCAGCGACTCCTTGCAGGACGAGCAGTACTTC. Translation: CASSDSLQDEQYF.

The chain recombines TRBV14 with TRBJ2-7; maybe TRBD2 (5 bases). The V gene's germline CDR1 is SGHDN and CDR2 FVKESK. V shed 4 bases and J shed 3 bases, with 7 bases lying between them. The CDR3 extends over 12 amino acids. CDR3 residues: CASSPDFYEQYF. CDR3 coding DNA: TGTGCCAGCAGCCCGGACTTCTACGAGCAGTACTTC.

The V and J genes are TRBV5-5 and TRBJ1-4, with a tentative D call TRBD1 (6 bases). V was clipped by 4 bases and J by 10 bases, with 23 bases between them. Germline CDR1 SGHKS, CDR2 YYEKEE (reference sequence). The CDR3 totals 16 residues. The CDR3 DNA follows: TGTGCCAGCAGCGACCTGAGTTCAGGGGAGGCCGGAAAACTGTTTTTT. Encoded protein: CASSDLSSGEAGKLFF.